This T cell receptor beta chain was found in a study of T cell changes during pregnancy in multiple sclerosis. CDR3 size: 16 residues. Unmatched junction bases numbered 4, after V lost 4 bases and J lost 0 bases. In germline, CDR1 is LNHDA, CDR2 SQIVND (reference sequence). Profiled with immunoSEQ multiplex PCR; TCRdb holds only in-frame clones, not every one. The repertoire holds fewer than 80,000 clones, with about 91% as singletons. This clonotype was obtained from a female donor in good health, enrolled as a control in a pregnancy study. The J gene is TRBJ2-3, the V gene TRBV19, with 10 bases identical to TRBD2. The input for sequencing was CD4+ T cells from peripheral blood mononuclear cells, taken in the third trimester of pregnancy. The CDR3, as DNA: TGTGCCAGTAGTAGGACTAGCGGCGGAAGCACAGATACGCAGTATTTT. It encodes CASSRTSGGSTDTQYF. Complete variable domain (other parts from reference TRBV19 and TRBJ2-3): DGGITQSPKYLFRKEGQNVTLSCEQNLNHDAMYWYRQDPGQGLRLIYYSQIVNDFQKGDIAEGYSVSREKKESFPLTVTSAQKNPTAFYLCASSRTSGGSTDTQYFGPGTRLTVL.